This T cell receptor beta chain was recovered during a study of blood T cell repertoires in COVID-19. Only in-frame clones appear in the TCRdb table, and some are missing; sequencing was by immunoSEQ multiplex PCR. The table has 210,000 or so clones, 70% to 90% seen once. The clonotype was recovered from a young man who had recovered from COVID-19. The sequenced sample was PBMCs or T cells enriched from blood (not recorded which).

The CDR3 nucleotides are TGTGCCAGCTCAGTGGAGGGGTCTGTCTATGGCTACACCTTC. This translates into CASSVEGSVYGYTF. The chain uses TRBV18 and TRBJ1-2, with D possibly TRBD1 on 5 matching bases. Germline V lookup: CDR1 KGHSH, CDR2 LQKENI. The CDR3 runs to 14 residues. The germline V and J ends were trimmed by 5 bases and 4 bases, with 14 bases remaining between them.